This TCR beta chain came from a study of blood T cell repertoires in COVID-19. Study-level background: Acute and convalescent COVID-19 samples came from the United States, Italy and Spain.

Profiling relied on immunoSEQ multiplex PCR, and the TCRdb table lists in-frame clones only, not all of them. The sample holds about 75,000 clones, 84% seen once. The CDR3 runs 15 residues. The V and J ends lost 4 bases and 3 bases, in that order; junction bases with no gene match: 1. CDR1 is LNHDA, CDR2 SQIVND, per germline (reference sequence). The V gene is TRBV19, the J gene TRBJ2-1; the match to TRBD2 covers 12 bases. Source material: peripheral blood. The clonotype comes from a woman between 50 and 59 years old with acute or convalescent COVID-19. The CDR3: CASSRTSGVYNEQFF. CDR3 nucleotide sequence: TGTGCCAGTAGTAGGACTAGCGGGGTCTACAATGAGCAGTTCTTC. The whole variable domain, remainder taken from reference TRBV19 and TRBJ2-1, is DGGITQSPKYLFRKEGQNVTLSCEQNLNHDAMYWYRQDPGQGLRLIYYSQIVNDFQKGDIAEGYSVSREKKESFPLTVTSAQKNPTAFYLCASSRTSGVYNEQFFGPGTRLTVL.